These 22 T cell receptor beta chains share one sample of origin, sequenced in a study of Ad26.COV2.S vaccination and SARS-CoV-2 variants. TCRdb's table, derived via immunoSEQ multiplex PCR, lists solely in-frame clones and lacks some. The sample records 400,000 to 500,000 clones, about 91% being singletons. Treatment given: about 20 received Ad26.COV2.S at low or high dose, single or two shots; several received placebo; per-sample allocation not given. Following the first vaccine or placebo injection, samples were taken on day 63. Material: peripheral blood, obtained in a trial of Ad26.COV2.S vaccine versus placebo. These receptor sequences come from a person between 18 and 60 years old who received the Ad26.COV2.S COVID-19 vaccine or a placebo.

The chain has TRBV6-2 or TRBV6-3 and TRBJ2-1; D possibly corresponds to TRBD1 (6 bases). The V and J ends lost 5 bases and 0 bases respectively, with 11 bases between them. CDR1 is MNHEY, CDR2 SVGEGT, per germline. The CDR3 extends over 15 amino acids. CDR3 in amino acids: CASSPQGSSYNEQFF. The DNA of the CDR3 is TGTGCCAGCAGTCCCCAGGGGAGCTCCTACAATGAGCAGTTCTTC.

The chain uses TRBV6-2 or TRBV6-3 and TRBJ2-3, with TRBD2 matching 7 bases. Germline loops: CDR1 MNHEY, CDR2 SVGEGT. This CDR3 comprises 19 residues. V lost 2 bases, J lost 4 bases, and 18 bases stayed unmatched. The CDR3 protein is CASSYPARDYRPGADTQYF. CDR3 coding DNA: TGTGCCAGCAGTTACCCTGCCCGGGACTACCGGCCTGGCGCAGATACGCAGTATTTT.

The V and J genes are TRBV23-1 and TRBJ2-7, with D possibly called TRBD1 or TRBD2 (6 bases each). Being an ORF, TRBV23-1 has a function that is uncertain. The V and J ends lost 2 bases and 6 bases respectively, with 17 bases between them. The length of the CDR3 is 15 residues. CDR3 in DNA: TGCGCCAGCAGTCAAAACAGGGAGGAGGGGGGCGAGCAGTACGTC. This codes for CASSQNREEGGEQYV.

The sample holds one count of this clone. This specimen includes other DNA sequences encoding the same CDR3. The J gene is TRBJ2-1, the V gene TRBV5-1; D tentatively fits TRBD1 or TRBD2 (6 bases each). Trimming pared 4 bases from V and 4 bases from J, leaving 15 bases between. Germline V gene lookup returns CDR1 SGHRS and CDR2 YFSETQ. The CDR3 extends over 15 amino acids. CDR3 sequence reads: CASSLGGTSYNEQFF. CDR3 sequence (DNA): TGCGCCAGCAGCCTAGGGGGGACAAGTTACAATGAGCAGTTCTTC.

This clone was recorded a few times. This chain uses TRBV2 with TRBJ1-2, with TRBD1 identical over 11 bases. With V trimmed by 0 bases and J by 7 bases, 7 bases remained unmatched. Germline V gene sequence: CDR1 SNHLY, CDR2 FYNNEI. The CDR3 is 16 residues long. CDR3 nucleotides: TGTGCCAGCAGTGAAGCGCCGGGACAGGGGGTGAGTGGCTACACCTTC. It translates to CASSEAPGQGVSGYTF. Based on the CDR3 plus reference TRBV2 and TRBJ1-2, the full variable domain is EPEVTQTPSHQVTQMGQEVILRCVPISNHLYFYWYRQILGQKVEFLVSFYNNEISEKSEIFDDQFSVERPDGSNFTLKIRSTKLEDSAMYFCASSEAPGQGVSGYTFGSGTRLTVV.

The rearrangement joins TRBV5-1 to TRBJ2-1; unclear D gene. Germline CDR1 reads SGHRS; CDR2 reads YFSETQ. CDR3 length: 14 amino acids. V was cut by 4 bases and J by 9 bases, with 17 bases left in between. CDR3 region: CASSLSTPIGEQFF. DNA of the CDR3: TGCGCCAGCAGCCTCTCCACGCCGATCGGTGAGCAGTTCTTC.

This rearrangement joins TRBV7-2 to TRBJ2-2, with 7 bases fitting TRBD1. V lost 4 bases and J lost 3; bases outside the gene matches: 5. Looked up from germline, CDR1 is SGHTA and CDR2 is FQGNSA. This CDR3 is 15 amino acids long. CDR3 loop: CASSSTGADTGELFF. CDR3 DNA sequence: TGTGCCAGCAGCTCAACAGGGGCGGACACCGGGGAGCTGTTTTTT.

V and J are TRBV19 and TRBJ2-5, with D perhaps TRBD1 or TRBD2 (5 bases each). The CDR3 covers 12 residues. Germline CDR1 is LNHDA and CDR2 is SQIVND (reference sequence). V was clipped by 6 bases and J by 4 bases, with 9 bases between them. Here the CDR3 DNA reads TGTGCCAGTAGCGTGGGGACAGAGACCCAGTACTTC. Translated: CASSVGTETQYF. The entire variable domain, with the rest obtained from reference TRBV19 and TRBJ2-5, is as follows: DGGITQSPKYLFRKEGQNVTLSCEQNLNHDAMYWYRQDPGQGLRLIYYSQIVNDFQKGDIAEGYSVSREKKESFPLTVTSAQKNPTAFYLCASSVGTETQYFGPGTRLLVL.

The chain links TRBV5-1 to TRBJ2-5; 8 bases are shared with TRBD2. Germline CDR1 SGHRS, CDR2 YFSETQ. This CDR3 comprises 15 residues. J was trimmed by 1 base and V by 4 bases; bases with no gene match: 6. The CDR3 nucleotides are TGCGCCAGCAGCCCCCGGGGGGGAGGCCAAGAGACCCAGTACTTC. Encoded protein: CASSPRGGGQETQYF. The whole variable domain, filled in from reference TRBV5-1 and TRBJ2-5, reads KAGVTQTPRYLIKTRGQQVTLSCSPISGHRSVSWYQQTPGQGLQFLFEYFSETQRNKGNFPGRFSGRQFSNSRSEMNVSTLELGDSALYLCASSPRGGGQETQYFGPGTRLLVL.

The chain is built from TRBV24-1 and TRBJ2-3; D could derive from TRBD1 or TRBD2 (6 bases each). This CDR3 contains 13 residues. CDR1 and CDR2 from the germline V gene are KGHDR and SFDVKD. V lost 1 base and J 6 bases, leaving 7 bases between the germline ends. In nucleotides, the CDR3 is TGTGCCACCAGTGATTTCGGGGGCGATACGCAGTATTTT. The encoded protein is CATSDFGGDTQYF.

V gene TRBV27 combines with J gene TRBJ1-5; D gene ambiguous. Trimming took 3 bases from V and 3 from J, leaving 12 bases between them. The CDR3 spans 15 residues. Looked up from germline, CDR1 is MNHEY and CDR2 is SMNVEV (reference sequence). DNA of the CDR3: TGTGCCAGCAGTTTGGTGGTTCCCTACAATCAGCCCCAGCATTTT. Translation gives CASSLVVPYNQPQHF.

This sequence joins TRBV7-8 and TRBJ2-5, with D maybe TRBD2 (5 bases). The ends were cut back, 3 bases at V and 4 bases at J, with 18 bases in the middle. Germline loops: CDR1 SGHVS, CDR2 FQNEAQ. The CDR3 covers 16 residues. CDR3 amino acids: CASSLKENRGGETQYF. CDR3 in DNA: TGTGCCAGCAGCTTGAAAGAGAACAGAGGAGGAGAGACCCAGTACTTC.

The rearrangement uses TRBV11-2 and TRBJ1-6; D not certain. Germline-derived CDR1 and CDR2 are SGHAT and FQNNGV. This CDR3 has 14 residues. The V gene lost 6 bases and the J gene lost 2 bases, with 8 bases spanning the gap. CDR3: CASRLYPYNSPLHF. CDR3 bases: TGTGCCAGCAGACTGTACCCCTATAATTCACCCCTCCACTTT.

CDR3 amino acids: CASSQDLVGGLSGNTIYF. As DNA, the CDR3 is TGCGCCAGCAGCCAAGATTTGGTGGGGGGACTATCTGGAAACACCATATATTTT. The rearrangement uses TRBV4-3 and TRBJ1-3, with D possibly being TRBD1 (5 bases). The CDR3 contains 18 residues. The germline V gene has CDR1 LGHNA and CDR2 YSLEER. Trimming took 0 bases from V and 1 from J, leaving 16 bases between them.

The CDR3 nucleotides read TGTGCCAGCAGCCCCCGGACTAGCGCCTACAATGAGCAGTTCTTC. Its protein is CASSPRTSAYNEQFF. This chain joins TRBV7-3 and TRBJ2-1; 9 bases map to TRBD2. Looked up from germline, CDR1 is SGHTA and CDR2 is FQGTGA. V dropped 5 bases and J dropped 2; count of bases not matched to a gene: 4. CDR3 length: 15 amino acids.

V usage is TRBV2 and J usage is TRBJ2-3; D may be TRBD1 or TRBD2 (5 bases each). The germline V and J ends were trimmed by 4 bases and 4 bases, with 18 bases remaining between them. The CDR3 is 16 residues long. Germline V CDR1 and CDR2: SNHLY, FYNNEI. This CDR3 is CASSVGTAYGADTQYF. CDR3 nucleotide sequence: TGTGCCAGCAGTGTAGGGACCGCCTATGGGGCAGATACGCAGTATTTT.

The chain is built from TRBV18 and TRBJ2-3, with D possibly called TRBD1 or TRBD2 (5 bases each). The CDR3 has 15 amino acids. Deletions cut 2 bases from V and 0 bases from J, with 9 bases between. The germline gives CDR1 KGHSH, CDR2 LQKENI. The CDR3 region is CASSPGGPSTDTQYF. CDR3 coding DNA: TGTGCCAGCTCACCAGGGGGACCTAGCACAGATACGCAGTATTTT.

The chain employs TRBV5-4 and TRBJ1-1; D might be TRBD1 (5 bases). In germline, CDR1 is SGHNT, CDR2 YYREEE (reference sequence). The CDR3 is made up of 14 amino acids. Trimming pared 4 bases from V and 5 bases from J, leaving 15 bases between. The CDR3 loop reads CASSPTWGDTEAFF. The CDR3 bases are TGTGCCAGCAGCCCGACCTGGGGGGATACTGAAGCTTTCTTT.

In this sample, this clone turned up a few times. The rearrangement joins TRBV5-5 to TRBJ1-6; possibly TRBD1 for D (6 bases). Germline CDR1 is SGHKS and CDR2 is YYEKEE (reference sequence). V was clipped by 2 bases and J by 7 bases, with 16 bases between them. The CDR3 totals 16 residues. The CDR3 DNA follows: TGTGCCAGCAGCTTACAGGGAGAGCTTAGAAATTCACCCCTCCACTTT. Amino acid sequence: CASSLQGELRNSPLHF.

The rearrangement joins TRBV4-3 to TRBJ1-1; 8 bases fit TRBD1. Trimming removed 3 bases from V and 2 bases from J; junction bases left unmatched: 5. This CDR3 has 15 residues. Germline values: CDR1 LGHNA, CDR2 YSLEER. The CDR3 sequence is CASSHLGQGNTEAFF. The CDR3 coding sequence is TGCGCCAGCAGCCACCTCGGACAGGGCAACACTGAAGCTTTCTTT.

V gene TRBV16 combines with J gene TRBJ1-1; D remains unclear. V was shortened by 0 bases and J by 3 bases, with 8 bases between the two germline ends. CDR1 KGHSY and CDR2 FQNENV come from the germline V gene. The CDR3 has 14 residues. The CDR3 protein is CASSQSPGDTEAFF. The CDR3 DNA is TGTGCCAGCAGCCAATCGCCTGGGGACACTGAAGCTTTCTTT.

CDR3 bases: TGTGCCAGCTCCCTCGGACAGGGCCCCGGGGAGCTGTTTTTT. Translating gives CASSLGQGPGELFF. The gene calls are TRBV18 and TRBJ2-2; 8 positions match TRBD1. Unmatched junction bases numbered 6, after V lost 6 bases and J lost 6 bases. CDR3 length equals 14 residues. CDR1 is KGHSH, CDR2 LQKENI, per germline.